This TCR beta chain was identified in a study of cytomegalovirus exposure and HLA in healthy donors (dated by TCRdb to 2016 to 2017). At the level of the whole study: According to a later analysis, one platform produced both the roughly 120 validation repertoires and the 700 or so repertoires of the first cohort. A separate validation cohort of roughly 130 different subjects was used in addition to the roughly 670-subject first cohort. The study combined high-throughput TCR immunosequencing, statistical association of individual TCRs with disease status, and machine learning to predict cytomegalovirus infection status. The study was designed to test whether signatures of past pathogen exposure could be identified by cataloging public T cell receptors.

The donors were included in the validation cohort of roughly 130 subjects, a group kept apart from the approximately 700-subject first cohort. Summary of the overall study and its limitations: A total of some 180 TCR beta chains were listed by the study as associated with cytomegalovirus. While some public TCRs were present in many individuals, most TCR sequences turned up only very rarely across donors. In both the original and validation cohorts, the classifier was reported to diagnose cytomegalovirus status with high specificity and sensitivity. Three of the identified cytomegalovirus-associated TCR beta chains were confirmed in vitro to be specific for cytomegalovirus antigens. The authors suggested that the approach could potentially be generalized to other disease states and immunological phenotypes. All 130 or so repertoires were used to score co-occurrence in the validation cohort in a later analysis, because that analysis had no HLA typing for the cohort. A later analysis found that TCRs clustered in the first cohort also tended to co-occur in the roughly 110 validation repertoires, with 90% to 95% of cluster scores above 0.

The library was obtained by the immunoSEQ multiplex PCR assay. Per the original workflow: A statistical classification framework was built for diagnosing cytomegalovirus status from the catalog of TCR beta chain sequences. The source is immuneACCESS, and TCRdb retained only in-frame sequences with V and J called. Part of the clones is not carried over; for the studies checked, unresolved V genes explain less than half of this, and the remainder is unexplained. From that table come the V and J calls and clone size; the DNA was used to work out D and trimming. In all, the sample holds around 80,000 clones, and over 85% of those were seen once. 0.69% of the sample is taken by the ten largest. CDR3 length: 11 amino acids, cysteine to phenylalanine. The DNA shown is the 33-base CDR3, in frame from base 1. The V end loses 2 bases and the J end loses 10 bases, and a stretch of 6 bases separates them. CDR1 is given as SGHTA and CDR2 as FQGNSA, both from the germline V gene.

Concerning this clone: No cognate antigen has been identified for it. No base quality information exists; no much larger clone differs at one position.

The receptor comes from a woman aged 18-29 years in good health and CMV-seronegative. Source material: PBMCs. The V gene is TRBV7-2 and the J gene is TRBJ2-1, with TRBD1 tentatively as D gene (5 bases match). The CDR3 protein sequence reads: CASSLSGEQFF. The DNA sequence follows: TGTGCCAGCAGCTTATCAGGGGAGCAGTTCTTC. Full variable domain (CDR3 extended with the reference TRBV7-2 and TRBJ2-1 proteins): GAGVSQSPSNKVTEKGKDVELRCDPISGHTALYWYRQSLGQGLEFLIYFQGNSAPDKSGLPSDRFSAERTGGSVSTLTIQRTQQEDSAVYLCASSLSGEQFFGPGTRLTVL.